The 27 T cell receptor beta chains below all came from one sample that was sequenced in a study of blood T cell repertoires in COVID-19. TCRdb's table, derived via immunoSEQ multiplex PCR, lists solely in-frame clones and lacks some. The sample carries about 220,000 clones, about 88% recorded once. The sequencing input was peripheral blood. These receptors all come from a man aged 50-59 years who had recovered from COVID-19.

This chain links TRBV3-1 (or the pseudogene TRBV3-2) with TRBJ1-5, with TRBD1 as a possible D gene (6 bases). Trimming took off 4 bases at V and 3 bases at J, with 7 bases between the two ends. Per the germline V gene, CDR1 is LGHDT and CDR2 is YNNKEL (reference sequence). The CDR3 covers 13 residues. The CDR3: CASSPGANQPQHF. CDR3 bases: TGTGCCAGCAGCCCAGGGGCCAATCAGCCCCAGCATTTT.

The sample holds a few counts of this clone. This chain uses TRBV24-1 with TRBJ2-1, with TRBD2 matching 10 bases. Germline-derived CDR1 and CDR2 are KGHDR and SFDVKD. V was pared by 4 bases and J by 7 bases, with 9 bases of the junction left unmatched. CDR3 size: 16 residues. CDR3: CATSEWTSGKVNEQFF. As DNA, the CDR3 is TGTGCCACCAGTGAATGGACTAGCGGTAAAGTAAATGAGCAGTTCTTC.

The rearrangement joins TRBV10-3 to TRBJ2-7, with 12 bases identical to TRBD2. Germline CDR1 is ENHRY and CDR2 is SYGVKD. This CDR3 has 13 amino acids. V was pared by 5 bases and J by 6 bases, with 2 bases of the junction left unmatched. Here the CDR3 reads CAISRLAGAEQYF. The CDR3 DNA reads as TGTGCCATCAGTCGACTAGCGGGAGCCGAGCAGTACTTC.

This chain connects TRBV20-1 to TRBJ1-1; tentative D call: TRBD1 (5 bases). The V gene lost 6 bases and the J gene lost 3 bases, with 8 bases spanning the gap. The CDR3 is 11 amino acids. The germline CDR1 and CDR2 sequences are DFQATT and SNEGSKA (reference sequence). In nucleotides, the CDR3 is TGCAGTGCAAAAGGGGACACTGAAGCTTTCTTT. This encodes CSAKGDTEAFF.

The gene calls are TRBV27 and TRBJ2-7; 9 nucleotides line up with TRBD2. CDR1 is MNHEY, CDR2 SMNVEV, per germline (reference sequence). CDR3 length equals 13 residues. J was trimmed by 5 bases and V by 3 bases; bases with no gene match: 2. The DNA of the CDR3 is TGTGCCAGCAGTTTTCGCGGGAGGGACGAGCAGTACTTC. As protein: CASSFRGRDEQYF.

This clone was detected only once. J is TRBJ1-5 and V is TRBV20-1; TRBD1 agrees at 9 bases. V gave up 4 bases and J gave up 3 bases; unmatched junction bases: 13. CDR3 size: 17 residues. Germline CDR1 DFQATT, CDR2 SNEGSKA (reference sequence). The CDR3 nucleotides are TGCAGTGCTAATGATGGACCGGGACAGGGCCCCAATCAGCCCCAGCATTTT. Translating it yields CSANDGPGQGPNQPQHF.

The chain couples TRBV7-2 to TRBJ1-6; 8 nucleotides agree with TRBD1. Germline CDR1 SGHTA, CDR2 FQGNSA. The CDR3 consists of 15 residues. Trimming cost V 6 bases and J 10 bases; bases outside gene matches: 11. The CDR3 is CASSRTTGVGSPLHF. In DNA, the CDR3 is TGTGCCAGCAGTCGGACGACAGGGGTTGGCTCACCCCTCCACTTT.

V usage is TRBV5-8 and J usage is TRBJ2-5; 7 bases map to TRBD1. The germline V gene has CDR1 SGHTS and CDR2 YDEGEE. CDR3 length: 16 residues. The trim removed 0 bases at V and 6 bases at J, leaving 11 bases unmatched. This chain's CDR3 is CASSLDGQVGGKTQYF. In nucleotides, the CDR3 is TGTGCCAGCAGCTTGGACGGACAGGTCGGCGGAAAGACCCAGTACTTC.

V usage is TRBV18 and J usage is TRBJ2-7; D is possibly TRBD2 (6 bases). Germline V gene data show CDR1 as KGHSH and CDR2 as LQKENI. Trimming pared 3 bases from V and 4 bases from J, leaving 10 bases between. The CDR3 covers 13 residues. The CDR3 DNA reads as TGTGCCAGCTCACCTCCGGGACTTTACGAGCAGTACTTC. Encoded protein: CASSPPGLYEQYF.

The gene calls are TRBV6-5 and TRBJ1-1; a possible D gene is TRBD1 (6 bases). V lost 6 bases and J 6 bases, leaving 14 bases between the germline ends. Germline V gives CDR1 MNHEY, CDR2 SVGAGI. The CDR3 runs 13 residues. The CDR3 loop reads CASRRTAPPEAFF. The CDR3 coding sequence is TGTGCCAGCAGACGGACAGCTCCACCTGAAGCTTTCTTT.

The chain links TRBV7-9 to TRBJ1-4; 7 bases line up with TRBD1. This CDR3 is 15 amino acids long. Germline loops: CDR1 SEHNR, CDR2 FQNEAQ (reference sequence). V was pared by 5 bases and J by 0 bases, with 3 bases of the junction left unmatched. CDR3 region: CASSLGQTTNEKLFF. CDR3 DNA: TGTGCCAGCAGCCTGGGACAGACAACTAATGAAAAACTGTTTTTT.

V and J are TRBV5-1 and TRBJ1-4, with 7 bases matching TRBD1. CDR3 size: 14 residues. Looked up from germline, CDR1 is SGHRS and CDR2 is YFSETQ. The V segment lost 4 bases and the J segment 4 bases; nucleotides outside the gene matches: 4. CDR3 DNA: TGCGCCAGCAGCCCGGGACAGCTTAATGAAAAACTGTTTTTT. It yields the protein CASSPGQLNEKLFF.

The DNA for the CDR3 is TGTGCCAGTGGAGGATCCGGGACAGTTCGTTCAGATACGCAGTATTTT. This gives the protein CASGGSGTVRSDTQYF. This chain joins TRBV19 and TRBJ2-3, with 7 bases lining up with TRBD1. Germline values: CDR1 LNHDA, CDR2 SQIVND (reference sequence). Trimming cost V 8 bases and J 4 bases; bases outside gene matches: 15. The CDR3 runs 16 residues.

The chain uses TRBV10-2 and TRBJ2-1; TRBD2 aligns across 9 bases. The germline gives CDR1 WSHSY, CDR2 SAAADI. The CDR3 extends over 15 amino acids. The V segment lost 0 bases and the J segment 4 bases; nucleotides outside the gene matches: 1. The CDR3 loop is CASSESAGGYNEQFF. The CDR3 DNA follows: TGCGCCAGCAGTGAGTCGGCGGGAGGGTACAATGAGCAGTTCTTC.

The chain employs TRBV12-3 or TRBV12-4 and TRBJ2-7; weak D call: TRBD2 (6 bases). V dropped 7 bases and J dropped 5 bases, with 15 bases sitting between them. This CDR3 is built from 13 residues. Written as DNA, the CDR3 is TGTGCCAGCAATACCGGGAGCCCCCACGAGCAGTACTTC. This translates into CASNTGSPHEQYF.

The V and J genes are TRBV7-9 and TRBJ1-5; D remains unclear. V lost 2 bases and J 4 bases, leaving 9 bases between the germline ends. The length of the CDR3 is 14 residues. CDR1 is SEHNR and CDR2 is FQNEAQ in the germline V gene (reference sequence). CDR3 residues: CASSLLGGNQPQHF. The DNA for the CDR3 is TGTGCCAGCAGCTTACTTGGCGGGAATCAGCCCCAGCATTTT.

This clone has just a few counts. V usage is TRBV19 and J usage is TRBJ2-7, with a possible D match to TRBD1 (5 bases). Trimming stripped 3 bases from V and 5 bases from J, with 11 bases between. Germline V gives CDR1 LNHDA, CDR2 SQIVND (reference sequence). CDR3 length: 13 residues. The CDR3 spells CASSMGLSNEQYF. The CDR3 DNA sequence: TGTGCCAGTAGTATGGGGCTGAGTAACGAGCAGTACTTC. The full variable domain, with the rest looked up from reference TRBV19 and TRBJ2-7, is DGGITQSPKYLFRKEGQNVTLSCEQNLNHDAMYWYRQDPGQGLRLIYYSQIVNDFQKGDIAEGYSVSREKKESFPLTVTSAQKNPTAFYLCASSMGLSNEQYFGPGTRLTVT.

The chain has TRBV7-9 and TRBJ2-1; possible D gene TRBD2, 5 bases. Per germline, CDR1 SEHNR and CDR2 FQNEAQ (reference sequence). This CDR3 comprises 14 residues. V lost 0 bases and J 7 bases, leaving 10 bases between the germline ends. The DNA for the CDR3 is TGTGCCAGCAGCTTAGCGCAGCGGACTAATGAGCAGTTCTTC. Amino acids: CASSLAQRTNEQFF.

The chain carries TRBV29-1 and TRBJ1-2; 7 nucleotides agree with TRBD1. V lost 3 bases to trimming and J lost 7 bases; unmatched junction nucleotides: 11. The V gene's germline CDR1 is SQVTM and CDR2 ANQGSEA. This CDR3 contains 14 residues. The CDR3: CSVDLRQGSSGYTF. CDR3 in DNA: TGCAGCGTTGATCTTCGACAGGGTTCATCTGGCTACACCTTC.

This clone was detected only a few times. This chain links TRBV14 with TRBJ2-2, with 7 bases aligning to TRBD1. Germline-derived CDR1 and CDR2 are SGHDN and FVKESK. This CDR3 has 15 amino acids. With 0 bases clipped from V and 7 bases from J, the junction kept 5 bases outside the gene matches. CDR3 in amino acids: CASSQDRGLIGELFF. CDR3 nucleotide sequence: TGTGCCAGCAGCCAAGATAGGGGGCTCATCGGGGAGCTGTTTTTT.

This clone was picked up one time. This chain links TRBV6-5 with TRBJ1-1; D possibly corresponds to TRBD1 (5 bases). With 4 bases removed from V and 0 bases from J, the gap between germline ends came to 12 bases. Germline lookup yields CDR1 MNHEY and CDR2 SVGAGI. The CDR3 consists of 15 residues. CDR3 coding DNA: TGTGCCAGCAGTTCCGGACGGGGGATGAACACTGAAGCTTTCTTT. This codes for CASSSGRGMNTEAFF.

The genes are TRBV7-2 and TRBJ1-1; D is ambiguous. The CDR3 spans 15 residues. The V gene's germline CDR1 is SGHTA and CDR2 FQGNSA. The ends were cut back, 4 bases at V and 5 bases at J, with 17 bases in the middle. CDR3 sequence: CASSYLPPTATEAFF. CDR3 sequence (DNA): TGTGCCAGCAGCTACCTTCCACCTACAGCAACTGAAGCTTTCTTT.

This chain connects TRBV3-1 (or the pseudogene TRBV3-2) to TRBJ2-7, with 7 bases aligning to TRBD2. The CDR3 spans 17 residues. V shed 0 bases, J shed 2 bases, and the junction held 10 bases outside the gene matches. Germline V CDR1 and CDR2: LGHDT, YNNKEL (reference sequence). The CDR3, as DNA: TGTGCCAGCAGCCAAGATGCGCGACGGGAGGCCCCCTACGAGCAGTACTTC. This translates into CASSQDARREAPYEQYF.

The chain uses TRBV5-4 and TRBJ2-1; 10 bases fit TRBD1. CDR1 and CDR2 from the germline V gene are SGHNT and YYREEE (reference sequence). The CDR3 spans 15 residues. V lost 4 bases to trimming and J lost 6 bases; unmatched junction nucleotides: 7. The chain's CDR3 is CASSKPGTGVNEQFF. The CDR3 bases are TGTGCCAGCAGCAAACCCGGGACAGGGGTCAATGAGCAGTTCTTC.

The gene calls are TRBV28 and TRBJ2-7, with D perhaps TRBD2 (7 bases). The CDR3 is made up of 15 amino acids. Germline V gene data show CDR1 as MDHEN and CDR2 as SYDVKM. The ends were cut back, 7 bases at V and 0 bases at J, with 16 bases in the middle. DNA for the CDR3: TGTGCCAGCACACTACGGGGGGCTTACTCCTACGAGCAGTACTTC. This encodes CASTLRGAYSYEQYF.

The chain links TRBV5-5 to TRBJ2-7; TRBD1 agrees at 7 bases. V shed 2 bases and J 3 bases; nucleotides not matched to a gene: 5. This CDR3 has 14 residues. Germline-derived CDR1 and CDR2 are SGHKS and YYEKEE (reference sequence). The CDR3 loop is CASSLAQGIYEQYF. Here the CDR3 DNA reads TGTGCCAGCAGCTTAGCACAGGGGATCTACGAGCAGTACTTC. Variable domain in full (rest from reference TRBV5-5 and TRBJ2-7): DAGVTQSPTHLIKTRGQQVTLRCSPISGHKSVSWYQQVLGQGPQFIFQYYEKEERGRGNFPDRFSARQFPNYSSELNVNALLLGDSALYLCASSLAQGIYEQYFGPGTRLTVT.

The chain recombines TRBV28 with TRBJ2-7, with 10 nucleotides matching TRBD2. Trimming cost V 6 bases and J 3 bases; bases outside gene matches: 14. In germline, CDR1 is MDHEN, CDR2 SYDVKM. CDR3 length equals 17 residues. The CDR3 loop is CASSPLAGDLSGYEQYF. CDR3 in DNA: TGTGCCAGCAGCCCTCTAGCGGGAGATCTATCAGGCTACGAGCAGTACTTC.